Sequencing of this T cell receptor beta chain was carried out in a study of blood T cell repertoires in COVID-19. Measured with immunoSEQ multiplex PCR; TCRdb has only the in-frame clones, and not every one. Of 350,000 to 400,000 clones in the sample, roughly 92% are singletons; the top ten hold about 0.9%. Concerning this clone: A junction boundary mismatches the germline segment, possibly from a read error.

The length of the CDR3 is 15 residues. Germline V CDR1 and CDR2: SGHNT, YENEEA. This clonotype originated in a woman in her forties who had been exposed to COVID-19. The sample was PBMCs or T cells enriched from blood (not recorded which). The V gene is TRBV11-3, the J gene TRBJ2-2; D possibly corresponds to TRBD2 (7 bases). CDR3 coding DNA: TGTGCCAGCAGCCTGGGGGGGCCTAGAAACGGGGTGCTGTTTTTT. Its protein product is CASSLGGPRNGVLFF.